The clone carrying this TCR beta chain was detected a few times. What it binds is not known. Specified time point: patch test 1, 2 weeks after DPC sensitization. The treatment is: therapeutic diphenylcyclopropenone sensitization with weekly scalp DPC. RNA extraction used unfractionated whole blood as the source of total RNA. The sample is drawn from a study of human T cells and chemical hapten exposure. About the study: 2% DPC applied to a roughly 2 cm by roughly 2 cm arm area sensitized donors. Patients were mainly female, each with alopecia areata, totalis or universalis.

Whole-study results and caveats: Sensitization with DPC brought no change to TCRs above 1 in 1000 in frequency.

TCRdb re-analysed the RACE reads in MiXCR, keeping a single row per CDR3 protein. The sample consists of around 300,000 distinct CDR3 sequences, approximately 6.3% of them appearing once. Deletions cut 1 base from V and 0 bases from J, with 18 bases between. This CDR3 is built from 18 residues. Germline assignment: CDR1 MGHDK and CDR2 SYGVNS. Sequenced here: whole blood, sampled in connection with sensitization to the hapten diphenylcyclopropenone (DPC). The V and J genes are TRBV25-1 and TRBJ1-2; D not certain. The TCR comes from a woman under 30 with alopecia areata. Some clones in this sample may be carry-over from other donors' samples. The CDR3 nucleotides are TGTGCCAGCAGTGAATTAGGAGTGGGAGACCGAGCTAACTATGGCTACACCTTC. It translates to CASSELGVGDRANYGYTF.